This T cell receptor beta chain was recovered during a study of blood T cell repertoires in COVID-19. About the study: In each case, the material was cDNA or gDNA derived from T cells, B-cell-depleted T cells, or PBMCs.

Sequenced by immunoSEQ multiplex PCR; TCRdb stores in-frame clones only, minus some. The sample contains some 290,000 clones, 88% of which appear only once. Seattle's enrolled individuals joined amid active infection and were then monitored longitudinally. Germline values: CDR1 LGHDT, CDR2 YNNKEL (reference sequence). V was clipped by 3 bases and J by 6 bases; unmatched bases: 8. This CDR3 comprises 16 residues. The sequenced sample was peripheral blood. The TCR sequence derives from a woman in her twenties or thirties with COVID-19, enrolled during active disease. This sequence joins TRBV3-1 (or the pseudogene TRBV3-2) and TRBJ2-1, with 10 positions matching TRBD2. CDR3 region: CASSHPASGSFNEQFF. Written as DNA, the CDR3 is TGTGCCAGCAGCCATCCGGCTAGCGGGAGTTTCAATGAGCAGTTCTTC.